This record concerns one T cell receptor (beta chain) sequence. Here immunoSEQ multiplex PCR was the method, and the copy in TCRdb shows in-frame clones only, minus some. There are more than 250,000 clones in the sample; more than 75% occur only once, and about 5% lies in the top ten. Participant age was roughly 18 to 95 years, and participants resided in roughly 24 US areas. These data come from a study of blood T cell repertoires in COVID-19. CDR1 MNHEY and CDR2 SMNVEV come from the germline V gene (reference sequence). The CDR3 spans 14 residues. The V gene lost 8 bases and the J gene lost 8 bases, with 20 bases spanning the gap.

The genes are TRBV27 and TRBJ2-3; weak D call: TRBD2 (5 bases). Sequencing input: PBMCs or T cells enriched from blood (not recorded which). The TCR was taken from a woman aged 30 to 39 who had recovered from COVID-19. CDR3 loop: CASSKGPNAGTQYF. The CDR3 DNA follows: TGTGCCAGCTCAAAGGGCCCCAACGCGGGTACGCAGTATTTT.